The present T cell receptor (beta chain) was sequenced within a study of blood T cell repertoires in COVID-19. Overall study context: The United States, Italy and Spain were the sources of the acute and convalescent COVID-19 samples. From T cells, B-cell-depleted T cells, or PBMCs came the material, which was cDNA or gDNA.

Original handling: For nucleated cells, counts were estimated from reference gene primer amplification. Libraries were prepared by immunoSEQ multiplex PCR; TCRdb keeps only in-frame clonotypes and omits some of them. The DNA was the basis for D and trimming; V, J and clone size are from that table. The sample lists just over 35,000 clones; approximately 86% were seen once. The TCR comes from a man in his 60s with acute or convalescent COVID-19. Sequenced: peripheral blood.

CDR3 residues: CASSLARDYEQYV. CDR3 DNA sequence: TGTGCCAGCAGCTTAGCCAGGGACTACGAGCAGTACGTC. V usage is TRBV7-2 and J usage is TRBJ2-7; D is perhaps TRBD1 (5 bases). The germline V gene has CDR1 SGHTA and CDR2 FQGNSA. The length of the CDR3 is 13 residues. The ends were cut back, 0 bases at V and 3 bases at J, with 6 bases in the middle.